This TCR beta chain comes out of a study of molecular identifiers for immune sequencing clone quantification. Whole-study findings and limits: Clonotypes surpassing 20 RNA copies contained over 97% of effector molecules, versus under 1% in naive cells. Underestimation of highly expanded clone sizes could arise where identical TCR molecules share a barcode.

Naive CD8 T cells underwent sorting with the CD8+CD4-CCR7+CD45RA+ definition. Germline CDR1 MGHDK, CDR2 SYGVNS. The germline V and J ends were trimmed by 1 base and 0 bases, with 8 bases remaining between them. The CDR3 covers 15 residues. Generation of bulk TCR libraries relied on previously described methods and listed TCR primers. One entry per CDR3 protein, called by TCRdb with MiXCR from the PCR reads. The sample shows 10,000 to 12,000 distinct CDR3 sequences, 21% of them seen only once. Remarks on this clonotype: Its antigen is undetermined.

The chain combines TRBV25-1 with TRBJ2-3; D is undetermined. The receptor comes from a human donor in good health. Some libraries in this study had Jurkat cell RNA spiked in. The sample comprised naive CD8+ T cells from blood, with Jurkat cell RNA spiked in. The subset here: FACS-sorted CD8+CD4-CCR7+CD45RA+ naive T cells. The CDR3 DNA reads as TGTGCCAGCAGTGAATCAGCTGTTAGCACAGATACGCAGTATTTT. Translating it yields CASSESAVSTDTQYF.